Detailed here is one T cell receptor beta chain. No antigen is known for it. The CDR3 contains 14 residues. In germline, CDR1 is SGDLS, CDR2 YYNGEE. V shed 4 bases and J 8 bases; nucleotides not matched to a gene: 10. The data derive from a study of chemoradiotherapy in HPV16-positive cancers. Study-level points and caveats: During treatment, candidate HPV-specific clones and E7-related motifs expanded in tumor. Only a couple of HPV16-positive patients supplied the functional HPV-specificity definition. For HPV16-positive patients, expanding HPV-responsive T cells associated with longer recurrence-free survival.

The method was immunoSEQ multiplex PCR; TCRdb's version includes in-frame clones alone and lacks a portion of them. The data contain a few thousand clones, approximately 90% of them singletons. Repertoires were sampled repeatedly during chemoradiotherapy. The chain has TRBV9 and TRBJ1-2, with TRBD1 matching 8 bases. The specimen comprised tumor tissue, sampled from a patient who underwent chemoradiotherapy. The sequence came from a human donor with HPV-associated anogenital cancer. CDR3 in amino acids: CASSIGQGAGGYTF. Written as DNA, the CDR3 is TGTGCCAGCAGCATAGGACAGGGCGCGGGGGGCTACACCTTC.